These T cell receptor beta chains were read from a single sample in a study of OX40 agonist ivuxolimab in advanced cancers. Profiled with immunoSEQ multiplex PCR; TCRdb holds only in-frame clones, not every one. The sample consists of 70,000 or so clones, less than 85% of them appearing once. Sequences were derived from CD4+ or CD8+ T cells sorted from blood, sampled in a trial of the OX40 agonist ivuxolimab. The receptor set was obtained from an adult with an advanced solid tumor such as melanoma, head and neck, liver or kidney cancer. Each CDR3 is given with its conserved first and last residue. A D gene is named only where the DNA matches it firmly. The size entry is marked missing in some rows and otherwise reads once, few, many or a size class.

v_call: TRBV4-1; clone_size: -; j_call: TRBJ2-7; d_call: TRBD2; cdr3_nt: TGCGCCAGCAGCCAAGATCATGCAGGACTAGCCTACGAGCAGTACTTC; cdr3_aa: CASSQDHAGLAYEQYF
v_call: TRBV6-5; clone_size: -; j_call: TRBJ1-5; d_call: TRBD1; cdr3_nt: TGTGCCAGCAGACAGGGGGGCAATCAGCCCCAGCATTTT; cdr3_aa: CASRQGGNQPQHF
v_call: TRBV7-3; clone_size: -; j_call: TRBJ2-3; d_call: TRBD1; cdr3_nt: TGTGCCAGCAGCCTAGGGACAGAAAGAAACACAGATACGCAGTATTTT; cdr3_aa: CASSLGTERNTDTQYF
v_call: TRBV7-6; clone_size: -; j_call: TRBJ2-6; d_call: -; cdr3_nt: TGTGCCAGCAGCCCCGCCGTGACAAATTCTGGGGCCAACGTCCTGACTTTC; cdr3_aa: CASSPAVTNSGANVLTF
v_call: TRBV7-2; clone_size: -; j_call: TRBJ1-5; d_call: -; cdr3_nt: TGTGCCAGCAGCCAGAATAGCAATCAGCCCCAGCATTTT; cdr3_aa: CASSQNSNQPQHF
v_call: TRBV7-6; clone_size: -; j_call: TRBJ1-3; d_call: -; cdr3_nt: TGTGCCAGCAGCTTACGTTTCACAGCACCTGGAAACACCATATATTTT; cdr3_aa: CASSLRFTAPGNTIYF
v_call: TRBV6-4; clone_size: -; j_call: TRBJ2-3; d_call: -; cdr3_nt: TGTGCCAGCAGTGAAGTGGGTACAGATACGCAGTATTTT; cdr3_aa: CASSEVGTDTQYF
v_call: TRBV18; clone_size: -; j_call: TRBJ1-2; d_call: TRBD1; cdr3_nt: TGTGCCAGCTCGCCCACAGGGGGAGAGGGCTACACCTTC; cdr3_aa: CASSPTGGEGYTF
v_call: TRBV7-9; clone_size: -; j_call: TRBJ1-1; d_call: -; cdr3_nt: TGTGCCAGCAGCTTGGTGGCGGGCATGGCTTTCTTT; cdr3_aa: CASSLVAGMAFF
v_call: TRBV18; clone_size: -; j_call: TRBJ1-6; d_call: -; cdr3_nt: TGTGCCAGCCGGATAGGGGATAATTCACCCCTCCACTTT; cdr3_aa: CASRIGDNSPLHF
v_call: TRBV27; clone_size: once; j_call: TRBJ2-3; d_call: TRBD2; cdr3_nt: TGTGCCAGCAGTTTATGGGCGGGGGGTGCTAGCACAGATACGCAGTATTTT; cdr3_aa: CASSLWAGGASTDTQYF
v_call: TRBV30; clone_size: -; j_call: TRBJ1-2; d_call: -; cdr3_nt: TGTGCCTGGACTCGGACCGAAGGTGGCTACACCTTC; cdr3_aa: CAWTRTEGGYTF
v_call: TRBV19; clone_size: -; j_call: TRBJ1-1; d_call: -; cdr3_nt: TGTGCCAGTAGTGACACAGGCGGTAACACTGAAGCTTTCTTT; cdr3_aa: CASSDTGGNTEAFF
v_call: TRBV7-8; clone_size: once; j_call: TRBJ1-5; d_call: -; cdr3_nt: TGTGCCAGCAGCTATGACACCGGGACAATCTATCAGCCCCAGCATTTT; cdr3_aa: CASSYDTGTIYQPQHF
v_call: TRBV5-1; clone_size: -; j_call: TRBJ1-5; d_call: -; cdr3_nt: TGCGCCAGCAGCTTCGGGGACACCGGGAATATGCAGCATTTT; cdr3_aa: CASSFGDTGNMQHF
v_call: TRBV6-5; clone_size: -; j_call: TRBJ2-7; d_call: TRBD1; cdr3_nt: TGTGCCAGCAGGGCTGACAGGGCCCCCTACGAGCAGTACTTC; cdr3_aa: CASRADRAPYEQYF
v_call: TRBV30; clone_size: -; j_call: TRBJ2-6; d_call: -; cdr3_nt: TGTGCCTGGAGCGTCAGCGCATTCTTTCCCTCTGGGGCCAACGTCCTGACTTTC; cdr3_aa: CAWSVSAFFPSGANVLTF
v_call: TRBV7-8; clone_size: -; j_call: TRBJ2-3; d_call: TRBD2; cdr3_nt: TGTGCCAGCAGCTCCGGACTAGCGGGGGTTACCTCTTATTATTTT; cdr3_aa: CASSSGLAGVTSYYF
v_call: TRBV27; clone_size: -; j_call: TRBJ1-5; d_call: -; cdr3_nt: TGTGCCAGCAGTTTTAGGTCAGGGGAGGGGCCCCAGCATTTT; cdr3_aa: CASSFRSGEGPQHF
v_call: TRBV18; clone_size: -; j_call: TRBJ2-3; d_call: TRBD2; cdr3_nt: TGTGCCAGCTCACTGGGACTAGCGAGTTCAGATACGCAGTATTTT; cdr3_aa: CASSLGLASSDTQYF
v_call: TRBV2; clone_size: few; j_call: TRBJ1-3; d_call: -; cdr3_nt: TGTGCCAGCAGACCACAGAGCTCTGGAAACACCATATATTTT; cdr3_aa: CASRPQSSGNTIYF
v_call: TRBV7-2; clone_size: -; j_call: TRBJ2-5; d_call: TRBD2; cdr3_nt: TGTGCCAGCAGCTTATCTCCTAGGACTAGGGAGACCCAGTACTTC; cdr3_aa: CASSLSPRTRETQYF
v_call: TRBV18; clone_size: -; j_call: TRBJ2-2; d_call: -; cdr3_nt: TGTGCCAGCTCACCACCGGTAACCGGGGAGCTGTTTTTT; cdr3_aa: CASSPPVTGELFF
v_call: TRBV29-1; clone_size: -; j_call: TRBJ2-3; d_call: TRBD2; cdr3_nt: TGCAGCGTTGAAGCGGGTCCGGCGTCCACTAGCGGGGGACGGAGGAGCACAGATACGCAGTATTTT; cdr3_aa: CSVEAGPASTSGGRRSTDTQYF
v_call: TRBV7-9; clone_size: -; j_call: TRBJ1-3; d_call: TRBD1; cdr3_nt: TGTGCCAGCATCGGTCCGGGACAGAGCATTACAAACACCATATATTTT; cdr3_aa: CASIGPGQSITNTIYF
v_call: TRBV5-8; clone_size: -; j_call: TRBJ2-6; d_call: -; cdr3_nt: TGTGCCAGCAGCCCGCTGGGAAGGGCCAACGTCCTGACTTTC; cdr3_aa: CASSPLGRANVLTF
v_call: TRBV27; clone_size: -; j_call: TRBJ2-7; d_call: -; cdr3_nt: TGTGCCAGCAGTTTCAAAGGTCTCTCCTACGAGCAGTACTTC; cdr3_aa: CASSFKGLSYEQYF
v_call: TRBV11-2; clone_size: -; j_call: TRBJ2-2; d_call: TRBD1; cdr3_nt: TGTGCCAGCAGCTTAGTCCGCAGGGGGCGCCCGGACACCGGGGAGCTGTTTTTT; cdr3_aa: CASSLVRRGRPDTGELFF
v_call: TRBV28; clone_size: -; j_call: TRBJ1-1; d_call: -; cdr3_nt: TGTGCCAGCAGTTTGGGCCAGTACGCCTTCGGTGAAGCTTTCTTT; cdr3_aa: CASSLGQYAFGEAFF
v_call: TRBV5-6; clone_size: -; j_call: TRBJ1-4; d_call: -; cdr3_nt: TGTGCCAGCAGCTTCAGGGTTACTGGTCAAACTAATGAAAAACTGTTTTTT; cdr3_aa: CASSFRVTGQTNEKLFF
v_call: TRBV28; clone_size: -; j_call: TRBJ2-7; d_call: TRBD1; cdr3_nt: TGTGCCAGCAGCCCTTCGGGACAGGGCTCCTACGAGCAGTACTTC; cdr3_aa: CASSPSGQGSYEQYF
v_call: TRBV6-6; clone_size: -; j_call: TRBJ2-7; d_call: -; cdr3_nt: TGTGCCAGCAGTTACGCCGGGATCGAACCCTACGAGCAGTACTTC; cdr3_aa: CASSYAGIEPYEQYF
v_call: TRBV10-3; clone_size: -; j_call: TRBJ2-5; d_call: -; cdr3_nt: TGTGCCATCAGTGAGGGGAGTCTGGGGGAGACCCAGTACTTC; cdr3_aa: CAISEGSLGETQYF
v_call: TRBV23-1; clone_size: -; j_call: TRBJ1-2; d_call: -; cdr3_nt: TGCGCCAGGACAGATTATGGCTACACCTTC; cdr3_aa: CARTDYGYTF
v_call: TRBV2; clone_size: -; j_call: TRBJ1-2; d_call: -; cdr3_nt: TGTGCCAGCAGTGAGGAGGGATGGGATAACTATGGCTACACCTTC; cdr3_aa: CASSEEGWDNYGYTF
v_call: TRBV28; clone_size: -; j_call: TRBJ1-5; d_call: -; cdr3_nt: TGTGCCAGCAGTCCAAATGACGGGTATAGCAATCAGCCCCAGCATTTT; cdr3_aa: CASSPNDGYSNQPQHF
v_call: TRBV18; clone_size: few; j_call: TRBJ1-1; d_call: -; cdr3_nt: TGTGCCAGCTCACGGACGAACACTGAAGCTTTCTTT; cdr3_aa: CASSRTNTEAFF
v_call: TRBV5-1; clone_size: once; j_call: TRBJ2-5; d_call: TRBD1; cdr3_nt: TGCGCCAGCAGCTTTGACGGACAGGCGGAGACCCAGTACTTC; cdr3_aa: CASSFDGQAETQYF
v_call: TRBV11-2; clone_size: -; j_call: TRBJ2-7; d_call: TRBD2; cdr3_nt: TGTGCCAGCAGCTTAGGGGGGACTAGCGGGATGCCCTACGAGCAGTACTTC; cdr3_aa: CASSLGGTSGMPYEQYF
v_call: TRBV27; clone_size: -; j_call: TRBJ2-7; d_call: TRBD2; cdr3_nt: TGTGCCAGCAGTTTATCAAGCGGGGGGACCTACGAGCAGTACTTC; cdr3_aa: CASSLSSGGTYEQYF
v_call: TRBV6-5; clone_size: -; j_call: TRBJ2-1; d_call: TRBD1; cdr3_nt: TGTGCCAGCAGTAAACCGGGACAGGGAGGAAATGAGCAGTTCTTC; cdr3_aa: CASSKPGQGGNEQFF
v_call: TRBV7-9; clone_size: -; j_call: TRBJ2-1; d_call: -; cdr3_nt: TGTGCCAGCATGGGGAGTGAGCAGTTCTTC; cdr3_aa: CASMGSEQFF
v_call: TRBV7-8; clone_size: -; j_call: TRBJ1-5; d_call: TRBD1; cdr3_nt: TGTGCCAGCAGCTCCCGCGGACAGGGGGTGTTATTGTATCAGCCCCAGCATTTT; cdr3_aa: CASSSRGQGVLLYQPQHF
v_call: TRBV7-9; clone_size: few; j_call: TRBJ2-6; d_call: -; cdr3_nt: TGTGCCAGCAGCTTATATGGGGCCAACGTCCTGACTTTC; cdr3_aa: CASSLYGANVLTF
v_call: TRBV6-6; clone_size: -; j_call: TRBJ1-2; d_call: -; cdr3_nt: TGTGCCAGCAGTGCCCGACGGGGTTCTTTTGGCTACACCTTC; cdr3_aa: CASSARRGSFGYTF
v_call: TRBV4-1; clone_size: -; j_call: TRBJ1-5; d_call: -; cdr3_nt: TGCGCCAGCAGCCAAGAGGTGAACGCAAAAAATCAGCCCCAGCATTTT; cdr3_aa: CASSQEVNAKNQPQHF
v_call: TRBV6-5; clone_size: once; j_call: TRBJ1-2; d_call: -; cdr3_nt: TGTGCCAGCAGTACATACAGGGAAGACTATGGCTACACCTTC; cdr3_aa: CASSTYREDYGYTF
v_call: TRBV5-5; clone_size: -; j_call: TRBJ1-2; d_call: -; cdr3_nt: TGTGCCAGCAGCCCGAGGGGTGATGGCTACACCTTC; cdr3_aa: CASSPRGDGYTF
v_call: TRBV6-5; clone_size: -; j_call: TRBJ2-7; d_call: -; cdr3_nt: TGTGCCAGCAAACTGCGGGGCACTTTTACCGAGCAGTACTTC; cdr3_aa: CASKLRGTFTEQYF
v_call: TRBV11-2; clone_size: -; j_call: TRBJ1-1; d_call: -; cdr3_nt: TGTGCCAGCAGCTTAGATCTGGGTGACGAAGCTTTCTTT; cdr3_aa: CASSLDLGDEAFF
v_call: TRBV9; clone_size: once; j_call: TRBJ2-1; d_call: TRBD2; cdr3_nt: TGTGCCAGCAGCCCCCTGGGGGGGTCAAGCTCCTACAATGAGCAGTTCTTC; cdr3_aa: CASSPLGGSSSYNEQFF